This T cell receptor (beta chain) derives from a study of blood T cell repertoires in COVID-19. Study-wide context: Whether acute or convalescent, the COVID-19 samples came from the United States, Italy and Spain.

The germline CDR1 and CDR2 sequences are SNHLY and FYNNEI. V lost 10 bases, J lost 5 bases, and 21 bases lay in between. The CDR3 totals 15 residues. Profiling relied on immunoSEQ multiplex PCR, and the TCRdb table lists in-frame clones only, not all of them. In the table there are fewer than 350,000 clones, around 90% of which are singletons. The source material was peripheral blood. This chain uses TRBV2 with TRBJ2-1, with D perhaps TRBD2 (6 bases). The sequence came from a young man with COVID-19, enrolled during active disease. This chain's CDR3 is CATKRGRENHNEQFF. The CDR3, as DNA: TGTGCCACCAAGCGAGGTCGGGAGAATCACAATGAGCAGTTCTTC.